These 23 T cell receptor beta chains share one sample of origin, sequenced in a study of blood T cell repertoires in COVID-19. Profiled with immunoSEQ multiplex PCR; TCRdb holds only in-frame clones, not every one. Counted here are some 21,000 clones, 85% to 95% occurring once; the ten biggest clones make up about 4%. The sequenced sample was peripheral blood. These receptors all come from a woman in her forties or fifties with active COVID-19.

The rearrangement links TRBV6-6 to TRBJ2-3; 12 bases map to TRBD2. Losses at the gene ends were 6 bases for V and 4 bases for J; bases not matched to a gene: 5. Germline lookup yields CDR1 MNHNY and CDR2 SVGAGI (reference sequence). This CDR3 comprises 15 residues. DNA for the CDR3: TGTGCCAGCAGCACGACTAGCGGGAGTGCAGATACGCAGTATTTT. Translating gives CASSTTSGSADTQYF.

In its sample, this clone was seen a few times. The rearrangement joins TRBV11-2 to TRBJ1-2; 9 positions agree with TRBD1. The germline V gene encodes CDR1 SGHAT and CDR2 FQNNGV. CDR3 length: 15 amino acids. Losses at the gene ends were 2 bases for V and 6 bases for J; bases not matched to a gene: 7. CDR3 sequence reads: CASSLNTGGGDGYTF. The CDR3 nucleotides are TGTGCCAGCAGCTTAAACACAGGGGGCGGAGATGGCTACACCTTC.

The chain is built from TRBV15 and TRBJ2-7; TRBD2 aligns across 8 bases. The CDR3 extends over 15 amino acids. The trim removed 5 bases at V and 2 bases at J, leaving 8 bases unmatched. Germline CDR1 is LNHNV and CDR2 is YYDKDF (reference sequence). Written as DNA, the CDR3 is TGTGCCACCAGCCCCCGGGCGGGAGGTACCTACGAGCAGTACTTC. Its protein is CATSPRAGGTYEQYF.

This chain joins TRBV10-3 and TRBJ2-2, with a weak D call TRBD1 (7 bases). V shed 7 bases and J shed 5 bases, with 14 bases lying between them. The germline gives CDR1 ENHRY, CDR2 SYGVKD. The CDR3 sequence is 14 residues long. The DNA for the CDR3 is TGTGCCATCACGGACAGGAGGGGGACCGGGGAGCTGTTTTTT. It specifies CAITDRRGTGELFF.

The chain employs TRBV28 and TRBJ2-7; 11 bases fit TRBD1. The junction had 6 bases not matched to a gene; V was cut back by 4 bases and J by 4 bases. The CDR3 extends over 15 amino acids. Germline CDR1 reads MDHEN; CDR2 reads SYDVKM. The CDR3 DNA sequence: TGTGCCAGCAGTTCCACGGACAGGGGGCGATACGAGCAGTACTTC. Amino acids: CASSSTDRGRYEQYF.

The V call is TRBV3-1 (or the pseudogene TRBV3-2), the J call TRBJ2-2; tentatively, D is TRBD1 (5 bases). CDR3 length: 15 amino acids. Per the germline V gene, CDR1 is LGHDT and CDR2 is YNNKEL (reference sequence). Trimming stripped 3 bases from V and 4 bases from J, with 12 bases between. The CDR3 nucleotides read TGTGCCAGCAGCCACCGGGCAGGGCGCACCGGGGAGCTGTTTTTT. Its protein is CASSHRAGRTGELFF.

The genes are TRBV5-4 and TRBJ2-1; 10 bases are a match to TRBD2. Germline CDR1 and CDR2: SGHNT and YYREEE (reference sequence). CDR3 length equals 18 residues. After removal of 0 bases from V and 0 bases from J, the junction contained 6 bases not matched to a gene. CDR3 nucleotides: TGTGCCAGCAGCTTGGCAGCGGGAGGGCCTCTCTCCTACAATGAGCAGTTCTTC. Translation: CASSLAAGGPLSYNEQFF.

This clone was seen just once. The chain recombines TRBV18 with TRBJ1-3; maybe TRBD1 (5 bases). From germline, CDR1 is KGHSH and CDR2 LQKENI. Trimming stripped 10 bases from V and 0 bases from J, with 13 bases between. CDR3 length equals 14 residues. This chain's CDR3 is CATKTEISGNTIYF. The CDR3 nucleotides are TGTGCCACCAAGACAGAGATCTCTGGAAACACCATATATTTT.

This chain uses TRBV18 with TRBJ1-2; the match to TRBD1 covers 10 bases. Germline-derived CDR1 and CDR2 are KGHSH and LQKENI. CDR3 length: 14 residues. The trim removed 5 bases at V and 6 bases at J, leaving 6 bases unmatched. The CDR3 reads CASSSETGGDGYTF. The CDR3 DNA follows: TGTGCCAGCTCATCCGAGACAGGGGGCGATGGCTACACCTTC.

V and J are TRBV9 and TRBJ2-5; D unresolved. V lost 4 bases and J lost 5, with 12 bases in between. The CDR3 is 13 amino acids. CDR1 and CDR2 (germline): SGDLS, YYNGEE. The CDR3 coding sequence is TGTGCCAGCAGCCTAACGTTCCGGGAGACCCAGTACTTC. This encodes CASSLTFRETQYF.

This clone has a single count. This chain joins TRBV19 and TRBJ2-1; 12 bases line up with TRBD2. This CDR3 contains 14 residues. The junction had 9 bases not matched to a gene; V was cut back by 5 bases and J by 13 bases. Per germline, CDR1 LNHDA and CDR2 SQIVND (reference sequence). CDR3 residues: CASSPRLAGEIQFF. CDR3 coding DNA: TGTGCCAGTAGTCCCCGACTAGCGGGAGAGATCCAGTTCTTC.

The V gene is TRBV7-3, the J gene TRBJ2-3; TRBD2 matches 14 bases. With 4 bases clipped from V and 0 bases from J, the junction kept 6 bases outside the gene matches. Germline V gene sequence: CDR1 SGHTA, CDR2 FQGTGA. The CDR3 has 18 amino acids. The DNA of the CDR3 is TGTGCCAGCAGCTCGGGACTAGCGGGAGAGAGAAGCACAGATACGCAGTATTTT. As protein: CASSSGLAGERSTDTQYF.

The rearrangement joins TRBV4-2 to TRBJ2-1; 13 positions agree with TRBD2. This CDR3 is 18 amino acids long. Germline values: CDR1 LGHNA, CDR2 YNFKEQ. V gave up 0 bases and J gave up 3 bases; unmatched junction bases: 5. CDR3 bases: TGTGCCAGCAGCCAAGATGGGACTAGCGGGACCATCTACAATGAGCAGTTCTTC. Its protein is CASSQDGTSGTIYNEQFF.

The chain recombines TRBV9 with TRBJ2-2, with D possibly being TRBD2 (6 bases). CDR3 length: 15 amino acids. Per germline, CDR1 SGDLS and CDR2 YYNGEE. V shed 0 bases and J shed 4 bases, with 10 bases lying between them. The chain's CDR3 is CASSVGFGGTGELFF. CDR3 sequence (DNA): TGTGCCAGCAGCGTAGGTTTCGGGGGCACCGGGGAGCTGTTTTTT.

The rearrangement joins TRBV7-8 to TRBJ2-7, with 7 bases that match TRBD1. Germline V gene data show CDR1 as SGHVS and CDR2 as FQNEAQ. This CDR3 has 15 amino acids. Trimming removed 1 base from V and 4 bases from J; junction bases left unmatched: 7. Here the CDR3 reads CASSLVRDRRYEQYF. The DNA of the CDR3 is TGTGCCAGCAGCTTAGTGAGGGACAGACGTTACGAGCAGTACTTC.

V and J are TRBV27 and TRBJ2-7; 7 positions agree with TRBD1. V was clipped by 5 bases and J by 1 base; unmatched bases: 11. In germline, CDR1 is MNHEY, CDR2 SMNVEV (reference sequence). The CDR3 extends over 16 amino acids. CDR3 amino acids: CASSRASGTASYEQYF. In DNA, the CDR3 is TGTGCCAGCAGTCGGGCTTCCGGGACAGCATCCTACGAGCAGTACTTC.

The chain is built from TRBV7-8 and TRBJ2-7; D remains unclear. This CDR3 contains 15 residues. The ends were cut back, 2 bases at V and 3 bases at J, with 14 bases in the middle. The germline V gene encodes CDR1 SGHVS and CDR2 FQNEAQ. CDR3 coding DNA: TGTGCCAGCAGCTTAAATCTTGAGCACCGCTACGAGCAGTACTTC. Residues: CASSLNLEHRYEQYF. The full variable domain, its missing parts supplied by reference TRBV7-8 and TRBJ2-7, is GAGVSQSPRYKVAKRGQDVALRCDPISGHVSLFWYQQALGQGPEFLTYFQNEAQLDKSGLPSDRFFAERPEGSVSTLKIQRTQQEDSAVYLCASSLNLEHRYEQYFGPGTRLTVT.

The rearrangement joins TRBV7-2 to TRBJ2-1; D is possibly TRBD2 (5 bases). Deletions cut 3 bases from V and 5 bases from J, with 8 bases between. The CDR3 is 13 amino acids. Germline CDR1 is SGHTA and CDR2 is FQGNSA. CDR3 bases: TGTGCCAGCAGCTTTCGGGGAGACAATGAGCAGTTCTTC. Its translation: CASSFRGDNEQFF. The variable domain in full, completed from reference TRBV7-2 and TRBJ2-1, reads GAGVSQSPSNKVTEKGKDVELRCDPISGHTALYWYRQSLGQGLEFLIYFQGNSAPDKSGLPSDRFSAERTGGSVSTLTIQRTQQEDSAVYLCASSFRGDNEQFFGPGTRLTVL.

This chain joins TRBV28 and TRBJ1-5, with TRBD1 matching over 8 bases. With 5 bases clipped from V and 6 bases from J, the junction kept 15 bases outside the gene matches. The CDR3 is 17 residues long. From germline, CDR1 is MDHEN and CDR2 SYDVKM. Written as DNA, the CDR3 is TGTGCCAGCAGTCTAAACGTAGGACAGGGTGGGGGTCAGCCCCAGCATTTT. Encoded protein: CASSLNVGQGGGQPQHF.

This chain joins TRBV7-8 and TRBJ1-1; no firm D call. This CDR3 spans 15 amino acids. The V end was cut by 5 bases, the J end by 0 bases, with 13 bases between. CDR1 and CDR2 (germline): SGHVS, FQNEAQ. The CDR3 loop reads CASSNSATLNTEAFF. In DNA, the CDR3 is TGTGCCAGCAGCAATTCAGCGACCTTGAACACTGAAGCTTTCTTT.

This chain links TRBV28 with TRBJ1-2, with 10 nucleotides matching TRBD1. After removal of 5 bases from V and 7 bases from J, the junction contained 4 bases not matched to a gene. The CDR3 loop spans 13 amino acids. The germline V gene has CDR1 MDHEN and CDR2 SYDVKM. The CDR3 coding sequence is TGTGCCAGCAGTCGACAGGGGGCCCTTGGCTACACCTTC. Encoded protein: CASSRQGALGYTF.

The chain couples TRBV18 to TRBJ2-5; D is possibly TRBD2 (5 bases). CDR3 size: 14 residues. Trimming removed 3 bases at V and 5 bases at J, with 13 bases between. Germline V gene data show CDR1 as KGHSH and CDR2 as LQKENI. CDR3 protein: CASSPPLRGETQYF. In DNA form, the CDR3 reads TGTGCCAGCTCACCTCCTTTACGGGGTGAGACCCAGTACTTC.

The chain joins TRBV7-8 to TRBJ1-2, with TRBD1 matching over 8 bases. The germline gives CDR1 SGHVS, CDR2 FQNEAQ. V was clipped by 5 bases and J by 8 bases; unmatched bases: 7. CDR3 size: 13 residues. CDR3 region: CASSTRTGYGYTF. In DNA form, the CDR3 reads TGTGCCAGCAGCACCCGGACAGGGTACGGCTACACCTTC.